Included here is one TCR beta chain sequence, with context. This record comes from a study of T-cell reconstitution after alpha-beta-depleted transplantation in children. Library preparation (for TCRbeta) was performed with unique molecular identifiers. MiXCR, run by TCRdb on the PCR reads, gives a single entry per CDR3 protein. The top ten hold 4.5% to 6.5% of the sample, which has approximately 400,000 distinct CDR3 sequences, approximately 10% seen once. This CDR3 region has 15 residues. The germline CDR1 and CDR2 sequences are SQVTM and ANQGSEA. V shed 4 bases, J shed 5 bases, and the junction held 12 bases outside the gene matches.

The material was PBMCs from the stem cell graft donor, obtained from the stem cell graft. The chain recombines TRBV29-1 with TRBJ1-1, with TRBD1 matching 8 bases. This TCR came from a human donor who donated a stem cell graft to a child with acute myeloid leukemia. CDR3 bases: TGCAGCGTTGTCGGTCAGGGGGCGCGCGGAACTGAAGCTTTCTTT. It translates to CSVVGQGARGTEAFF.